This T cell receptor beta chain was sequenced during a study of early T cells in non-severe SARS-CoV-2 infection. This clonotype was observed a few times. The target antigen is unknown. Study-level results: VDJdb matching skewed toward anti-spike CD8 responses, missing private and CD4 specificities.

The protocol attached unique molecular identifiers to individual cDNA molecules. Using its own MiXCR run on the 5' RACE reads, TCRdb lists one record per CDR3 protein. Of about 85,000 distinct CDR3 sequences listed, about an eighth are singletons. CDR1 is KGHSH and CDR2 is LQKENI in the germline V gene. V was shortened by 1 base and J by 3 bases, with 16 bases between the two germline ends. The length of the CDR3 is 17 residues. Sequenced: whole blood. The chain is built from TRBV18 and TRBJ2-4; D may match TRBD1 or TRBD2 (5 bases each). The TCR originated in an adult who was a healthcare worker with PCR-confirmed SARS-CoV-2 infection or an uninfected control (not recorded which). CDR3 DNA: TGTGCCAGCTCACCACTTGGCCTGGGGGATCTCAAAAACATTCAGTACTTC. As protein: CASSPLGLGDLKNIQYF.